The entry below describes one T cell receptor (beta chain). There are a few counts of this clone. Its cognate antigen has yet to be identified. Nothing much larger sits one base from this clone, and base qualities are not available. Per the germline V gene, MDHEN is the CDR1 and SYDVKM is the CDR2. Counted from cysteine to phenylalanine, this CDR3 has 16 amino acids. Only the CDR3 region is kept as DNA, spanning 48 bases read in frame from base 1. Trimmed from V: 5 bases; trimmed from J: 6 bases; junction bases lacking a gene match: 16. Untouched CD4+ T cells were isolated from Ficoll-separated PBMC through negative selection with magnetic beads, and an average purity of approximately 98% was reached. Untouched CD4+ T cells were isolated from Ficoll-separated PBMC with magnetic beads, reaching about 97.7% purity with negligible CD8+ contamination. Donors were three healthy blood donors whose buffy coats supplied peripheral blood mononuclear cells. CMV seronegative status was shared by all three donors. The DNeasy Blood & Tissue Kit was used for extraction of genomic DNA. Genomic DNA from sorted CD137+CD4+ cells and from pre-culture CD4+ baseline samples of each subject was subjected to TCRB sequencing.

The immunoSEQ multiplex PCR, with forward primers for 54 TRBV segments and reverse primers for 13 TRBJ segments, was used to amplify TCRB CDR3 regions. Deep resolution, with a target of 190,000 or so T cell genomes, was applied to the sequencing of pre-culture CD4+ samples. Sequencing of the amplicons was done on an Illumina HiSeq System, giving 87 bp reads that spanned the CDR3. Per the original workflow: Correction for PCR and sequencing errors was applied to reads, and CDR3 regions were defined through alignment to IMGT reference sequences. Synthetic template pools were used to estimate counts of templates and unique rearrangements. Clonality was computed by subtracting Pielou's evenness from 1. Richness was estimated with the Daley-Smith estimator. Repertoire overlap was measured with Morisita's index. Clones present in cultured samples but not detected in the pre-culture repertoire of the same donor were defined as low-abundance clones. The source is immuneACCESS, and TCRdb retained only in-frame sequences with V and J called. Part of the clones is not carried over; for the studies checked, unresolved V genes explain less than half of this, and the remainder is unexplained. V and J calls and clone size come straight from that table; D and trimming were deduced from the DNA. Counted in this sample were fewer than 95,000 clones; approximately 86% of them appeared once. 1.7% of the sample rests with the top ten.

This specimen belongs to a study of T cell repertoires and HLA-DP antigens listed by TCRdb under 2018. Broadly, across the study: The study used an in vitro model of CD4+ T cell alloreactivity in which transduced HeLa cells presented allogeneic HLA-DP. The average DNA input was about 220 ng for sorted CD137+CD4+ samples versus around 1,300 ng for pre-culture CD4+ samples. The two alloantigens modelled structurally similar versus dissimilar alloantigens, differing from self at one and ten to eleven peptide-binding groove amino acids, respectively. The three donors, two male and one female, ranged from the 18-to-29 to the 60-to-69 age band. Study-level results and caveats: Clones undetected before culture had an average cumulative frequency of around 40% against one allele versus approximately 54% against the other. Sorted CD137+ cells showed similar clonality against both alloantigens, at approximately 0.4, which was much higher than the roughly 0.041 seen in pre-culture samples. The naive and memory CD4+ repertoires were not analysed as separate populations. Limitations were identified as the inclusion of only a few donors, the use of a non-physiological HeLa antigen-presenting system, and the use of total CD4+ responder cells.

This TCR was sampled from a man aged 50 to 60 in good health and CMV-seronegative. The rearranged chain carries TRBV28 and TRBJ2-7, with TRBD1 identical over 7 junction bases. Sample: CD4+ T cells from PBMCs. The sequenced DNA is TGTGCCAGCAGTCCCCCCAACAGGGGTGTTTTCGGCGAGCAGTACTTC. It specifies CASSPPNRGVFGEQYF.